Listed below are T cell receptor beta chains from one sample, sequenced in a study of blood T cells in healthy people across ages. TCRdb re-called the 5' RACE reads through MiXCR, storing one row per CDR3 protein. The sample contains about a million distinct CDR3 sequences, 51% of which appear only once. Sequenced input: blood. The receptors stem from an older woman in good health. Each CDR3 is given with its conserved first and last residue.

J,V,length,CDR3
TRBJ2-6,TRBV15,15,CATSRVASGANVLTF
TRBJ1-1,TRBV20-1,11,CSARWSLEAFF
TRBJ1-4,TRBV7-9,13,CASSPTITDLLFF
TRBJ2-3,TRBV28,13,CASRAYETDTQYF
TRBJ1-6,TRBV7-2,18,CASSLREGGATYNSPLHF
TRBJ2-7,TRBV4-3,15,CASRTKRNLIYEQYF
NA,TRBV27,15,CASSADAGLARTQYF
TRBJ1-2,TRBV3-1,18,CASSREMTGTPEGYGYTF
TRBJ1-4,TRBV25-1,14,CASRQGAENEKLFF
TRBJ2-3,TRBV4-3,20,CASSQDVTAWSGTIIDTQYF
TRBJ2-7,TRBV7-2,15,CASSRIAGDSYEQYF
NA,TRBV28,15,CASSPIAVEGYEQYF
TRBJ2-3,TRBV5-1,13,CASSLDGLDTQYF
TRBJ2-7,TRBV28,14,CASNRDRGAYEQYF
NA,TRBV5-1,15,CASSSTSGGHNEQYF
TRBJ1-5,TRBV30,13,CAWRDKENQPQHF
TRBJ2-1,TRBV7-9,14,CASSLVHGSNEQFF
TRBJ2-3,TRBV5-1,14,CASRFRGDGDTQYF
TRBJ2-1,TRBV3-1,14,CASSQQTGGNEQFF
TRBJ1-4,TRBV28,12,CASSLGGEKLFF
TRBJ2-7,TRBV28,21,CASSLGFPILGLAGHSYEQYF
TRBJ2-7,TRBV20-1,15,CSARRQADPSYEQYF
TRBJ2-1,TRBV6-5,12,CASMSSINEQFF
TRBJ2-4,TRBV29-1,14,CSVAPTGAKNIQYF
TRBJ2-7,TRBV20-1,13,CRPGPAASYEQYF
TRBJ2-7,TRBV18,15,CASSPGGAPTYEQYF
TRBJ2-4,TRBV7-9,15,CASSWSAASKNIQYF
TRBJ2-1,TRBV10-3,14,CASRGREKDNEQFF
TRBJ1-4,TRBV4-2,16,CASSQSNRVGNEKLFF
TRBJ2-3,TRBV20-1,14,CSAEHGASTDTQYF
TRBJ2-3,TRBV12-3/TRBV12-4,16,CASSPQTGAFTDTQYF
TRBJ2-5,TRBV6-1,14,CASSEVNNQETQYF
TRBJ2-1,TRBV7-2,13,CASSLAREGEQFF